The present entry profiles one TCR beta chain with its context. This CDR3 comprises 17 residues. The junction had 3 bases not matched to a gene; V was cut back by 2 bases and J by 0 bases. Per the germline V gene, CDR1 is SGHRS and CDR2 is YFSETQ. This sample was taken from a study of long-term antiretroviral therapy in people with HIV. As for the study in general: About a decade before 2015, the earliest samples were taken when ART was typically delayed.

The authors ran the immunoSEQ assay, v3.0, at survey level. Repertoires were generated with immunoSEQ multiplex PCR, while TCRdb's copy carries only in-frame clones and drops some. The data contain some 13,000 clones, about 80% of them singletons. The chain couples TRBV5-1 to TRBJ2-3, with 13 bases fitting TRBD2. The sample was unsorted PBMCs, taken 3.2 years before starting antiretroviral therapy. This sequence was found in a middle-aged man with HIV. Written as DNA, the CDR3 is TGCGCCAGCAGCTTCCGACTAGCGGGGGGTAGCACAGATACGCAGTATTTT. This sequence encodes CASSFRLAGGSTDTQYF.